One sample yielded the 12 T cell receptor beta chains listed below, sequenced in a study of cytomegalovirus exposure and HLA in healthy donors. The PCR employed 60 Vbeta primers together with 13 Jbeta primers. The protocol was immunoSEQ multiplex PCR, while the TCRdb copy is restricted to in-frame clones and leaves out a portion. The sample comprises fewer than 200,000 clones, over 80% of which are singletons, and about 2.3% rests with the top ten. Material for sequencing was PBMCs. These receptors were taken from a male donor in good health and CMV-seronegative.

This clone was observed a few times. This rearrangement joins TRBV6-5 to TRBJ2-1, with 10 nucleotides matching TRBD2. Germline V gives CDR1 MNHEY, CDR2 SVGAGI. Losses at the gene ends were 4 bases for V and 3 bases for J; bases not matched to a gene: 6. CDR3 size: 16 residues. CDR3 bases: TGTGCCAGCAGTTCAAGCGGGGGGGCGGACTACAATGAGCAGTTCTTC. It is translated as CASSSSGGADYNEQFF.

The genes are TRBV19 and TRBJ2-1; 11 positions match TRBD2. The germline gives CDR1 LNHDA, CDR2 SQIVND (reference sequence). The CDR3 is 19 amino acids. J gave up 0 bases and V 4 bases, and 11 bases lay outside the gene matches. CDR3 nucleotides: TGTGCCAGTAGTAGGGGAGGGACTAGCGGTCTTACCTCCTACAATGAGCAGTTCTTC. It yields the protein CASSRGGTSGLTSYNEQFF.

The rearrangement links TRBV7-2 to TRBJ2-2; maybe TRBD2 (6 bases). Trimming cost V 6 bases and J 5 bases, with 13 bases left between them. The germline V gene has CDR1 SGHTA and CDR2 FQGNSA. The CDR3 totals 14 residues. This chain's CDR3 is CASRPGSVTGELFF. For the CDR3, the DNA is TGTGCCAGCAGACCCGGGAGCGTAACCGGGGAGCTGTTTTTT.

The V call is TRBV2, the J call TRBJ1-2; D gene unclear. The V end was cut by 3 bases, the J end by 2 bases, with 7 bases between. The CDR3 has 13 amino acids. In germline, CDR1 is SNHLY, CDR2 FYNNEI. The CDR3 coding sequence is TGTGCCAGCAGTGAGGGCAGGAACTATGGCTACACCTTC. Protein product: CASSEGRNYGYTF.

This chain links TRBV7-6 with TRBJ2-2; a weak D match, TRBD2 (7 bases). The CDR3 length is 13 residues. Germline lookup yields CDR1 SGHVS and CDR2 FNYEAQ. Trimming removed 11 bases from V and 4 bases from J, with 14 bases in between. CDR3 sequence reads: CACERGGTGELFF. As DNA, the CDR3 is TGTGCCTGCGAGAGGGGGGGCACCGGGGAGCTGTTTTTT.

The chain recombines TRBV2 with TRBJ2-5; weak D call: TRBD1 (5 bases). Germline-derived CDR1 and CDR2 are SNHLY and FYNNEI. The CDR3 sequence is 14 residues long. The ends were cut back, 6 bases at V and 5 bases at J, with 16 bases in the middle. CDR3 sequence reads: CASSAAYKGETQYF. CDR3 DNA: TGTGCCAGCAGCGCCGCATACAAGGGGGAGACCCAGTACTTC.

V is TRBV4-3 and J is TRBJ2-5, with 12 bases matching TRBD1. CDR1 LGHNA and CDR2 YSLEER come from the germline V gene. The CDR3 has 16 amino acids. V gave up 2 bases and J gave up 5 bases; unmatched junction bases: 6. The DNA for the CDR3 is TGCGCCAGCAGCCAACGGGACAGGGGGCGAGGCGAGACCCAGTACTTC. Translation: CASSQRDRGRGETQYF.

This clone was seen a single time. This chain uses TRBV29-1 with TRBJ1-1, with D perhaps matching TRBD1 (6 bases). Germline V lookup: CDR1 SQVTM, CDR2 ANQGSEA. V lost 7 bases and J 4 bases, leaving 16 bases between the germline ends. The CDR3 spans 13 residues. CDR3 in amino acids: CSGGTGLRTEAFF. CDR3 sequence (DNA): TGCAGCGGGGGCACAGGGTTGCGCACTGAAGCTTTCTTT.

This clone was detected once. The V and J genes are TRBV4-1 and TRBJ2-3; 8 bases match TRBD2. V lost 4 bases, J lost 2 bases, and 8 bases stayed unmatched. Germline CDR1 is MGHRA and CDR2 is YSYEKL. The CDR3 spans 16 residues. The CDR3 loop reads CASSRLGGGLTDTQYF. CDR3 nucleotides: TGCGCCAGCAGCCGCCTGGGCGGGGGGCTCACAGATACGCAGTATTTT.

The chain couples TRBV13 to TRBJ1-4; 8 bases align to TRBD1. The germline CDR1 and CDR2 sequences are PRHDT and FYEKMQ (reference sequence). The CDR3 spans 15 residues. V shed 6 bases and J 8 bases; nucleotides not matched to a gene: 11. DNA of the CDR3: TGTGCCAGCAGTTCCAGGGGGCGTTTGAGGGAAAAACTGTTTTTT. The encoded protein is CASSSRGRLREKLFF.

The sample holds a few counts of this clone. V is TRBV30 and J is TRBJ2-6, with D possibly TRBD2 on 5 matching bases. Germline values: CDR1 GTSNPN, CDR2 SVGIG (reference sequence). The CDR3 is 15 residues long. V was clipped by 8 bases and J by 0 bases, with 14 bases between them. The CDR3 DNA sequence: TGTGCCGCTGGAATAGGAGGCTCTGGGGCCAACGTCCTGACTTTC. This gives the protein CAAGIGGSGANVLTF.

The chain employs TRBV9 and TRBJ2-1, with 10 bases matching TRBD2. Trimming took 4 bases from V and 7 from J; bases not matched to a gene: 17. Germline V gene sequence: CDR1 SGDLS, CDR2 YYNGEE. The CDR3 totals 18 residues. The DNA of the CDR3 is TGTGCCAGCAGCCCTCGCGCAGCGGGGGGGCCTTGGGGGAATGAGCAGTTCTTC. Its translation: CASSPRAAGGPWGNEQFF.